Sequencing of this T cell receptor beta chain was carried out in a study of T cell repertoires in cytomegalovirus infection. The germline V gene encodes CDR1 SGHAT and CDR2 FQNNGV. This CDR3 has 15 residues. Trimming cost V 5 bases and J 5 bases; bases outside gene matches: 11. On this clonotype: Its specificity is unknown.

MiXCR was run by TCRdb on the reads, yielding one entry per CDR3 protein. The data contain approximately 350,000 distinct CDR3 sequences, about 35% of them seen just once; the ten biggest clones take up roughly 12%. This clonotype originated in a human donor in good health (CMV status not recorded). Some clones in this sample may be carry-over from other donors' samples. The chain joins TRBV11-2 to TRBJ2-5, with 7 bases matching TRBD2. This specimen was cultured PBMCs, taken from culture after CMV antigen stimulation. This CDR3 is CASSRPSGAAETQYF. The CDR3 coding sequence is TGTGCCAGCAGCCGTCCTAGCGGAGCTGCCGAGACCCAGTACTTC. Supplemented by reference TRBV11-2 and TRBJ2-5, the full variable domain reads EAGVAQSPRYKIIEKRQSVAFWCNPISGHATLYWYQQILGQGPKLLIQFQNNGVVDDSQLPKDRFSAERLKGVDSTLKIQPAKLEDSAVYLCASSRPSGAAETQYFGPGTRLLVL.